The entry that follows covers one T cell receptor beta chain sequence. CDR1 and CDR2 (germline): MDHEN, SYDVKM. The CDR3 runs to 14 residues. V lost 5 bases and J lost 7, with 15 bases in between. These data belong to a study of early T cells in non-severe SARS-CoV-2 infection. Individual cDNA molecules received unique molecular identifiers. TCRdb reanalysed the 5' RACE reads using MiXCR and keeps one entry per CDR3 protein. The table has tens of thousands of distinct CDR3 sequences, roughly 15% seen once. This chain connects TRBV28 to TRBJ2-4; the D call may be TRBD1 or TRBD2 (5 bases each). The sequence was collected from an adult who was a healthcare worker with PCR-confirmed SARS-CoV-2 infection or an uninfected control (not recorded which). This sample comprised whole blood, obtained at baseline. The CDR3 region is CASSAGTESNIQYF. Written as DNA, the CDR3 is TGTGCCAGCAGTGCCGGGACGGAAAGCAACATTCAGTACTTC.